The entry that follows covers one T cell receptor (beta chain) sequence. The record originates from a study of blood T cell repertoires in COVID-19. Study-level background: The United States, Italy and Spain provided the acute and convalescent COVID-19 samples. Sample material is recorded as cDNA or gDNA derived from T cells, B-cell-depleted T cells, or PBMCs.

Germline CDR1 reads SGHRS; CDR2 reads YFSETQ. The CDR3 extends over 19 amino acids. V lost 0 bases to trimming and J lost 0 bases; unmatched junction nucleotides: 7. Authors' methods: By means of reference gene primer amplification, nucleated cell counts were estimated. Sequencing used immunoSEQ multiplex PCR; TCRdb keeps in-frame clones, though not all of them. For V, J and clone size, that table is used; D and trimming come from the DNA. Of 100,000 to 150,000 clones listed, nearly 70% are singletons. This receptor was obtained from a woman between 70 and 85 years old with acute or convalescent COVID-19. Sequencing input: peripheral blood. This chain joins TRBV5-1 and TRBJ2-6, with 9 bases lining up with TRBD1. CDR3 sequence (DNA): TGCGCCAGCAGCTTGGTCTCCGGGACAGGGCACTCTGGGGCCAACGTCCTGACTTTC. Its translation: CASSLVSGTGHSGANVLTF.